Given below is one T cell receptor beta chain in context. V was pared by 2 bases and J by 7 bases, with 3 bases of the junction left unmatched. This CDR3 region has 14 residues. The germline gives CDR1 MNHEY, CDR2 SVGAGI. It was with 60 Vbeta and 13 Jbeta primers that the PCR ran. Measured with immunoSEQ multiplex PCR; TCRdb has only the in-frame clones, and not every one. The repertoire holds 76,000 or so clones, with 78% as singletons. The record originates from a study of cytomegalovirus exposure and HLA in healthy donors. The source of this sequence is a woman between 35 and 50 years old in good health and CMV-seropositive. The source material was PBMCs. This chain links TRBV6-5 with TRBJ2-4; TRBD1 matches 9 bases. CDR3 loop: CASSYQGQGNIQYF. In nucleotides, the CDR3 is TGTGCCAGCAGTTACCAGGGACAGGGTAACATTCAGTACTTC.